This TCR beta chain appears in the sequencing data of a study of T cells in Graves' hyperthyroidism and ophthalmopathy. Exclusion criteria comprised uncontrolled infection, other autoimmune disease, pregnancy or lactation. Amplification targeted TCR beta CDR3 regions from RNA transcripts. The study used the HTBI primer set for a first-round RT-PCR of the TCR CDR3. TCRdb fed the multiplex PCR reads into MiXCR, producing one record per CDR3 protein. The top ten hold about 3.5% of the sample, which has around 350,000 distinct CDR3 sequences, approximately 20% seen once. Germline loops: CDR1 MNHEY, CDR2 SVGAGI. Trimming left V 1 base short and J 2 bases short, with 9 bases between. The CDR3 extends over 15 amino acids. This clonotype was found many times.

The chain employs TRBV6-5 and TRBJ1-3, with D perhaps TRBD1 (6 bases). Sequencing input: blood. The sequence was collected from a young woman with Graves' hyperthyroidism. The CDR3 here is CASSYWGGAGNTIYF. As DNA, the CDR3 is TGTGCCAGCAGTTACTGGGGGGGCGCTGGAAACACCATATATTTT.